This T cell receptor beta chain appears in the sequencing data of a study of cytomegalovirus exposure and HLA in healthy donors. Study findings and constraints: TCR beta sequences numbering about 17,000 were associated with HLA alleles at 0.05 false discovery rate in a later analysis. Rarity held for most TCR sequences, but there were some public TCRs that occurred in many donors. Most likely, a cluster of highly shared sequence variants arose as a sequencing artifact. In a later analysis, V- and J-gene trimming of beta chains associated with a DCLRE1C missense variant, replicated independently.

Remarks on this clone: As yet, its antigen is unknown.

Both 60 Vbeta primers and 13 Jbeta primers went into the PCR. Assay used: immunoSEQ multiplex PCR; TCRdb lists only in-frame clones, some missing. The sample lists fewer than 85,000 clones; roughly two thirds were seen once. Sequencing input: PBMCs. The sequence was collected from a man in his fifties or sixties in good health and CMV-seropositive.

The CDR3 DNA reads TGTGCCAGCAGCCAAGGGATAGCGGGGGGCCAACTCCAAGAGACCCAGTACTTC. Translating gives CASSQGIAGGQLQETQYF. The chain employs TRBV4-2 and TRBJ2-5; TRBD2 matches at 10 bases. The CDR3 is made up of 18 amino acids. Losses at the gene ends were 1 base for V and 1 base for J; bases not matched to a gene: 9. CDR1 is LGHNA and CDR2 is YNFKEQ in the germline V gene.